One and the same sample provided the 10 T cell receptor beta chains below, sequenced in a study of blood T cell repertoires in COVID-19. Here immunoSEQ multiplex PCR was the method, and the copy in TCRdb shows in-frame clones only, minus some. The sample holds some 300,000 clones, roughly 86% seen once. Sequenced: peripheral blood. These receptors originate from a man in his sixties or seventies with acute or convalescent COVID-19.

The V gene is TRBV7-2, the J gene TRBJ2-7; 14 bases fit TRBD2. This CDR3 region has 17 residues. Germline V gene lookup returns CDR1 SGHTA and CDR2 FQGNSA. V lost 2 bases, J lost 4 bases, and 7 bases stayed unmatched. The CDR3 DNA reads as TGTGCCAGCAGCTTACAAGGACTAGCGGGGGGTGTTTACGAGCAGTACTTC. Amino acids: CASSLQGLAGGVYEQYF.

In this sample, this clone turned up many times. This chain links TRBV4-2 with TRBJ2-2; 7 nucleotides align to TRBD2. This CDR3 contains 18 residues. In germline, CDR1 is LGHNA, CDR2 YNFKEQ. V lost 0 bases and J lost 4; bases outside the gene matches: 11. The CDR3 DNA is TGTGCCAGCAGCCAAGAAGGGCGGCTAGCGGAACGCACCGGGGAGCTGTTTTTT. Amino acid sequence: CASSQEGRLAERTGELFF.

The chain uses TRBV5-4 and TRBJ2-1; TRBD1 matches 11 bases. Germline lookup yields CDR1 SGHNT and CDR2 YYREEE (reference sequence). The trim removed 0 bases at V and 6 bases at J, leaving 5 bases unmatched. The CDR3 runs 16 residues. CDR3 bases: TGTGCCAGCAGCTTGGGGACAGGGGGCGTTCCCAATGAGCAGTTCTTC. The encoded protein is CASSLGTGGVPNEQFF.

The chain combines TRBV4-3 with TRBJ2-2; 8 nucleotides agree with TRBD1. Germline V gene lookup returns CDR1 LGHNA and CDR2 YSLEER. This CDR3 region has 18 residues. The V gene end was trimmed by 0 bases and the J gene end by 5 bases; junction bases not matched to a gene: 11. CDR3 protein: CASSQDSIRTGFTGELFF. For the CDR3, the DNA is TGCGCCAGCAGCCAAGACAGCATCCGGACAGGGTTTACCGGGGAGCTGTTTTTT.

J is TRBJ2-1 and V is TRBV24-1; 8 bases are shared with TRBD2. The CDR3 contains 15 residues. Germline trimming cut 5 bases from V and 7 bases from J; bases unmatched to any gene: 9. Looked up from germline, CDR1 is KGHDR and CDR2 is SFDVKD. The CDR3 nucleotides read TGTGCCACCAGTGTTCAAGCGGGAGTTGAGAATGAGCAGTTCTTC. Amino acid sequence: CATSVQAGVENEQFF.

The chain uses TRBV7-9 and TRBJ1-1; no clear D. The CDR3 sequence is 14 residues long. Germline assignment: CDR1 SEHNR and CDR2 FQNEAQ (reference sequence). The V end lost 1 base, the J end lost 5 bases, and 11 bases lay between the germline ends. In DNA, the CDR3 is TGTGCCAGCAGCTTAGAGTTTTTCGGGACTGAAGCTTTCTTT. Translation gives CASSLEFFGTEAFF.

V usage is TRBV7-9 and J usage is TRBJ1-1, with 7 bases identical to TRBD1. Trimming at V came to 5 bases and at J to 6 bases, leaving 12 bases not matched to a gene. The germline V gene encodes CDR1 SEHNR and CDR2 FQNEAQ (reference sequence). The CDR3 length is 15 residues. CDR3 nucleotide sequence: TGTGCCAGCAGCGCCCGACAGGGCCGCACCCCTGAAGCTTTCTTT. Amino acids: CASSARQGRTPEAFF.

The chain combines TRBV29-1 with TRBJ2-1, with D possibly matching TRBD1 (6 bases). Germline CDR1 is SQVTM and CDR2 is ANQGSEA. The CDR3 totals 14 residues. With 4 bases removed from V and 6 bases from J, the gap between germline ends came to 16 bases. The CDR3 DNA reads as TGCAGCGTTGTAGGGGGATGGACGGGCAATGAGCAGTTCTTC. It is translated as CSVVGGWTGNEQFF.

The rearrangement joins TRBV7-2 to TRBJ2-5, with 12 bases fitting TRBD2. V lost 5 bases and J lost 1; bases outside the gene matches: 11. CDR3 size: 18 residues. The germline V gene encodes CDR1 SGHTA and CDR2 FQGNSA. CDR3 loop: CASSPQPGTSGPQETQYF. In DNA form, the CDR3 reads TGTGCCAGCAGCCCTCAGCCCGGGACTAGCGGGCCCCAAGAGACCCAGTACTTC.

This chain links TRBV5-4 with TRBJ2-7, with TRBD1 matching 9 bases. V lost 0 bases, J lost 4 bases, and 5 bases stayed unmatched. The germline V gene has CDR1 SGHNT and CDR2 YYREEE (reference sequence). The CDR3 loop spans 15 amino acids. Written as DNA, the CDR3 is TGTGCCAGCAGCTTGGGGGGACAGGGCGGTTACGAGCAGTACTTC. Protein sequence: CASSLGGQGGYEQYF.